This T cell receptor beta chain came from a study of shared clonotypes between healthy human individuals. CD45RO-negative cells were positively selected for CCR7, leaving out terminally differentiated effector memory CD45RA+ cells. This clone was counted a few times. Its target is not known. Within the sample, other DNA sequences also encode this same CDR3. The repertoire was sequenced with immunoSEQ multiplex PCR; TCRdb's copy has only in-frame clones and lacks some. Of about 2.1 million clones listed, about 94% were seen once; the top ten hold more than 1.5%. Germline V gives CDR1 LNHDA, CDR2 SQIVND (reference sequence). The CDR3 is 13 amino acids. Trimming cost V 3 bases and J 4 bases, with 10 bases left between them. General study results and limits: A handful of donors showed sharing of about 4.6% of naive CD4 clonotypes.

The gene calls are TRBV19 and TRBJ2-7; D remains ambiguous. The specimen sequenced was naive CD8+ T cells from PBMCs. This clonotype originated in a man aged 18 to 30 in good health. Some clones in this sample may be carry-over from other donors' samples. The CDR3 DNA reads as TGTGCCAGTAGTATGGGTATAGGGTACGAGCAGTACTTC. It specifies CASSMGIGYEQYF.